The 4 T cell receptor beta chains listed next were all sequenced from one sample in a study of T cells in Graves' hyperthyroidism and ophthalmopathy. RNA transcripts yielded amplified TCR beta CDR3 regions. Initially, a first-round RT-PCR of the TCR CDR3 employed the HTBI primer set. MiXCR, applied by TCRdb to the multiplex PCR reads, yields one record per CDR3 protein. The data contain under 300,000 distinct CDR3 sequences, roughly an eighth of them singletons. Sample: blood. These receptors were obtained from a woman in her 40s with Graves' hyperthyroidism.

This clonotype was counted many times. The CDR3 coding sequence is TGTGCCAGCAGCTGGGGGACTAGCGGCCTCCAGGGGAATGAGCAGTTCTTC. This translates into CASSWGTSGLQGNEQFF. The J gene is TRBJ2-1, the V gene TRBV11-3; 11 bases match TRBD2. With 4 bases clipped from V and 7 bases from J, the junction kept 12 bases outside the gene matches. The germline V gene encodes CDR1 SGHNT and CDR2 YENEEA. The CDR3 runs 17 residues.

This clonotype was observed a few times. The V call is TRBV7-8, the J call TRBJ2-2; TRBD2 matches at 12 bases. Unmatched junction bases numbered 9, after V lost 3 bases and J lost 1 base. The CDR3 consists of 19 residues. The V gene's germline CDR1 is SGHVS and CDR2 FQNEAQ. The CDR3 sequence is CASSFLTSGRRLNTGELFF. CDR3 coding DNA: TGTGCCAGCAGCTTTTTGACTAGCGGGAGACGCCTGAACACCGGGGAGCTGTTTTTT.

This CDR3 reads CASSLDGREYYEQYF. CDR3 in DNA: TGTGCCAGCAGCTTAGACGGGAGAGAGTACTACGAGCAGTACTTC. V gene TRBV11-2 combines with J gene TRBJ2-7, with D maybe TRBD2 (6 bases). The CDR3 sequence is 15 residues long. The V gene's germline CDR1 is SGHAT and CDR2 FQNNGV. The ends were cut back, 0 bases at V and 3 bases at J, with 12 bases in the middle.

This clonotype was observed many times. This chain links TRBV28 with TRBJ1-2, with 7 bases aligning to TRBD1. Trimming at V came to 6 bases and at J to 2 bases, leaving 6 bases not matched to a gene. This CDR3 has 14 amino acids. Germline-derived CDR1 and CDR2 are MDHEN and SYDVKM. CDR3 region: CASRPGQLNYGYTF. For the CDR3, the DNA is TGTGCCAGCAGACCGGGACAGCTCAACTATGGCTACACCTTC.